What follows describes a single T cell receptor beta chain. One end of the junction fails to match germline, which may point to a read error. The CDR3 spans 16 residues. CDR1 is MNHNS, CDR2 SASEGT, per germline. This record belongs to a study of CD4 and CD8 cells across lung adenocarcinoma regions. Samples came from patients with localized non-small cell lung adenocarcinoma. One entry per CDR3 protein, called by TCRdb with MiXCR from the PCR reads. The data hold around 27,000 distinct CDR3 sequences, with under 60% observed a single time. Material: CD8+ T cells from the center of a lung tumor. The chain employs TRBV6-1 and TRBJ2-3, with 8 nucleotides matching TRBD2. The sequence was collected from a male donor with lung adenocarcinoma. The CD4 and CD8 labels of this study may be unreliable. The CDR3 loop is CASAGVGRTSPDTQYF. CDR3 nucleotides: TGTGCCAGCGCGGGGGTCGGGCGGACTAGCCCAGATACGCAGTATTTC.